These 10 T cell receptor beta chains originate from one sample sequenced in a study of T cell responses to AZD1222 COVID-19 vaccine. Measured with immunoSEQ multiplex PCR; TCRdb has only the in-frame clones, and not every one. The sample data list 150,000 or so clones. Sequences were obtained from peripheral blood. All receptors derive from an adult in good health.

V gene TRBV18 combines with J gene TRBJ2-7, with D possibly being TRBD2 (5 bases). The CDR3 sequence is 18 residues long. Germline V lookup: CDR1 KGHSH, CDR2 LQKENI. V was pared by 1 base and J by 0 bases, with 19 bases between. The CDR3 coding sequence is TGTGCCAGCTCACCACGTGGGCTAGCCTCACCCTCCTCCTACGAGCAGTACTTC. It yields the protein CASSPRGLASPSSYEQYF.

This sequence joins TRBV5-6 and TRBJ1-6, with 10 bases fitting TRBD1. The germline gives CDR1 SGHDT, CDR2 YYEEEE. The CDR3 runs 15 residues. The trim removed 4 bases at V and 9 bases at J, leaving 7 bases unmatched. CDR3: CASSPSDRGPSPLHF. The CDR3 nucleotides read TGTGCCAGCAGCCCCTCCGACAGGGGGCCTTCACCCCTCCACTTT. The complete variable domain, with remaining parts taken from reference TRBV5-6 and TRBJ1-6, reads DAGVTQSPTHLIKTRGQQVTLRCSPKSGHDTVSWYQQALGQGPQFIFQYYEEEERQRGNFPDRFSGHQFPNYSSELNVNALLLGDSALYLCASSPSDRGPSPLHFGNGTRLTVT.

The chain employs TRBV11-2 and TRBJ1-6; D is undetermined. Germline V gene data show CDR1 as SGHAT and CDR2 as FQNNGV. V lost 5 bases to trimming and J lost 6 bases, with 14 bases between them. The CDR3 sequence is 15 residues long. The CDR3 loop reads CASSLISGINSPLHF. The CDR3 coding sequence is TGTGCCAGCAGCCTAATATCCGGCATTAATTCACCCCTCCACTTT.

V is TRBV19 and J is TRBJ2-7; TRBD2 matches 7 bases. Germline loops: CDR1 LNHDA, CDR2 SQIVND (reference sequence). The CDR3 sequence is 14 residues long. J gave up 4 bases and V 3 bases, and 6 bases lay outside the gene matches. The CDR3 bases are TGTGCCAGTAGTATCCGACGGGGGGTGTACGAGCAGTACTTC. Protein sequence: CASSIRRGVYEQYF. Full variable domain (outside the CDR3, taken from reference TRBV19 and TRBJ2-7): DGGITQSPKYLFRKEGQNVTLSCEQNLNHDAMYWYRQDPGQGLRLIYYSQIVNDFQKGDIAEGYSVSREKKESFPLTVTSAQKNPTAFYLCASSIRRGVYEQYFGPGTRLTVT.

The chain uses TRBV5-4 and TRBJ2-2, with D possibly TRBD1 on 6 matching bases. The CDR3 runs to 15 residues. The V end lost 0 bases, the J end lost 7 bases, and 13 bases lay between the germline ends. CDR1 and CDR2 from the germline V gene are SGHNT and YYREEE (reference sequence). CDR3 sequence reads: CASSLGQAMDGELFF. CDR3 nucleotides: TGTGCCAGCAGCTTGGGACAGGCAATGGACGGGGAGCTGTTTTTT.

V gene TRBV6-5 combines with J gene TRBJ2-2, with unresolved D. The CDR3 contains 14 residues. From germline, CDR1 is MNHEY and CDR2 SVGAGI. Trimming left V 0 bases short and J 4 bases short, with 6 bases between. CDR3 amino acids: CASSYSQGTGELFF. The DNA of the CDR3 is TGTGCCAGCAGTTACTCGCAAGGCACCGGGGAGCTGTTTTTT.

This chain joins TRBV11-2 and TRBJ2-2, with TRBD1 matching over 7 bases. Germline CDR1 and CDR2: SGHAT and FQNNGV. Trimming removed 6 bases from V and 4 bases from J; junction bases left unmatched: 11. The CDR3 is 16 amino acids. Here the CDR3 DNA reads TGTGCCAGCAGGTACCCGGGACAGAAGACCACCGGGGAGCTGTTTTTT. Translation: CASRYPGQKTTGELFF. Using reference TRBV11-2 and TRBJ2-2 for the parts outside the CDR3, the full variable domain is EAGVAQSPRYKIIEKRQSVAFWCNPISGHATLYWYQQILGQGPKLLIQFQNNGVVDDSQLPKDRFSAERLKGVDSTLKIQPAKLEDSAVYLCASRYPGQKTTGELFFGEGSRLTVL.

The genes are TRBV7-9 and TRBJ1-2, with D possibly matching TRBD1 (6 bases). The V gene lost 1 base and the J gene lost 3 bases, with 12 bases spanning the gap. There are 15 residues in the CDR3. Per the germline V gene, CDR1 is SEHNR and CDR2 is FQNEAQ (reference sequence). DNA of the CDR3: TGTGCCAGCAGCTTAGGATGGGGGGCTGACTATGGCTACACCTTC. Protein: CASSLGWGADYGYTF.

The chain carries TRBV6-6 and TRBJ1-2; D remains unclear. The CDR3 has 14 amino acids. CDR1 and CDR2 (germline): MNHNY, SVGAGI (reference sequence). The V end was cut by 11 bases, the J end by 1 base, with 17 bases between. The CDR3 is CASRQSRLNYGYTF. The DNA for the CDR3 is TGTGCCTCCAGGCAGTCAAGACTTAACTATGGCTACACCTTC.

The CDR3 protein is CASSYGGRPGNTEAFF. The CDR3 coding sequence is TGTGCCAGCAGTTACGGTGGGAGACCCGGGAACACTGAAGCTTTCTTT. The chain recombines TRBV6-6 with TRBJ1-1; D is ambiguous. Trimming shortened V by 2 bases and J by 1 base, and 14 bases separated the two germline ends. CDR1 and CDR2 from the germline V gene are MNHNY and SVGAGI (reference sequence). The CDR3 is made up of 16 amino acids.